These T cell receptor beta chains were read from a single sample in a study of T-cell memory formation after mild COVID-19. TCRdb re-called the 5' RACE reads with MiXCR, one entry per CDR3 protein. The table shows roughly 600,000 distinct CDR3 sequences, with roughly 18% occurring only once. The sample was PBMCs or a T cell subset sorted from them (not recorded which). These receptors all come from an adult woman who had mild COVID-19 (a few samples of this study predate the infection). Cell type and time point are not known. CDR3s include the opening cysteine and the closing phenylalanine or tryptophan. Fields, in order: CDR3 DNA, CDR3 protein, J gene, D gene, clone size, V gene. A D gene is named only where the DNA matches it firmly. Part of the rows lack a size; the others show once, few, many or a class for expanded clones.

CDR3 DNA: TGTGCCAGCAGCCAAGTCATGCGGGAGAGGACCCAGTACTTC; CDR3 protein: CASSQVMRERTQYF; J gene: TRBJ2-5; D gene: TRBD2; clone size: .; V gene: TRBV3-1
CDR3 DNA: TGTGCCAGCAGCTTTGGACGACTTGAAGCTTTCTTT; CDR3 protein: CASSFGRLEAFF; J gene: TRBJ1-1; D gene: .; clone size: .; V gene: TRBV5-6
CDR3 DNA: TGTGCCATCGCGGGGGGCCGCACAGATACGCAGTATTTT; CDR3 protein: CAIAGGRTDTQYF; J gene: TRBJ2-3; D gene: TRBD2; clone size: few; V gene: TRBV12-3/TRBV12-4
CDR3 DNA: TGTGCCAGCAGCGTACTGAAGGGGGAGACCCAGTACTTC; CDR3 protein: CASSVLKGETQYF; J gene: TRBJ2-5; D gene: .; clone size: .; V gene: TRBV9
CDR3 DNA: TGCAGTGCCGCCGGGGCTAGCGGGAGTGCCACAGATACGCAGTATTTT; CDR3 protein: CSAAGASGSATDTQYF; J gene: TRBJ2-3; D gene: TRBD2; clone size: many; V gene: TRBV20-1
CDR3 DNA: TGTGCCAGCAGCTTAGTATTGAGCTCCTACGAGCAGTACTTC; CDR3 protein: CASSLVLSSYEQYF; J gene: TRBJ2-7; D gene: .; clone size: .; V gene: TRBV7-9
CDR3 DNA: TGTGCCAGCAGATTAGATTCAAGCTCCTACAATGAGCAGTTCTTC; CDR3 protein: CASRLDSSSYNEQFF; J gene: TRBJ2-1; D gene: .; clone size: few; V gene: TRBV3-1
CDR3 DNA: TGCGCCAGCAGCTTGGACAGGTCCGCAACTAATGAAAAACTGTTTTTT; CDR3 protein: CASSLDRSATNEKLFF; J gene: TRBJ1-4; D gene: .; clone size: .; V gene: TRBV5-1
CDR3 DNA: TGTGCCAGCAGCTCGCCGACTAGCGGGCTTGGCACAGATACGCAGTATTTT; CDR3 protein: CASSSPTSGLGTDTQYF; J gene: TRBJ2-3; D gene: TRBD2; clone size: .; V gene: TRBV13
CDR3 DNA: TGTGCCAGCAGCCCGGACAGGGCTAACGAGCAGTACTTC; CDR3 protein: CASSPDRANEQYF; J gene: TRBJ2-7; D gene: TRBD1; clone size: .; V gene: TRBV14
CDR3 DNA: TGTGCCACCAGTACAGGGGAGACCCAGTACTTC; CDR3 protein: CATSTGETQYF; J gene: TRBJ2-5; D gene: .; clone size: .; V gene: TRBV24-1
CDR3 DNA: TGTGCCACCAGTGACTACAACGGTGAGCAGTTCTTC; CDR3 protein: CATSDYNGEQFF; J gene: TRBJ2-1; D gene: .; clone size: few; V gene: TRBV24-1
CDR3 DNA: TGTGCCAGCTCCGGCGATCCGGGGCTACACAGGGGAAGTCGTGGCTACACCTTC; CDR3 protein: CASSGDPGLHRGSRGYTF; J gene: TRBJ1-2; D gene: TRBD1; clone size: few; V gene: TRBV12-3/TRBV12-4
CDR3 DNA: TGTGCCAGCAGCCAAGGCGCCCGAAGGTCTAGCACAGATACGCAGTATTTT; CDR3 protein: CASSQGARRSSTDTQYF; J gene: TRBJ2-3; D gene: .; clone size: few; V gene: TRBV4-2
CDR3 DNA: TGTGCCACCAGTGATTTGCGGGGGACAGGGGGCACAGATACGCAGTATTTT; CDR3 protein: CATSDLRGTGGTDTQYF; J gene: TRBJ2-3; D gene: TRBD1; clone size: .; V gene: TRBV24-1
CDR3 DNA: TGTGCCAGCAGCTTAGACGACTCCTGGGGATACGAGCAGTACTTC; CDR3 protein: CASSLDDSWGYEQYF; J gene: TRBJ2-7; D gene: .; clone size: few; V gene: TRBV11-2
CDR3 DNA: TGTGCCAGCGGAAGGTTTGTTGGCACTGAAGCTTTCTTT; CDR3 protein: CASGRFVGTEAFF; J gene: TRBJ1-1; D gene: .; clone size: few; V gene: TRBV7-9
CDR3 DNA: TGTGCCAGCAGTGAAGCGCTTCGTAGCACAGATACGCAGTATTTT; CDR3 protein: CASSEALRSTDTQYF; J gene: TRBJ2-3; D gene: .; clone size: few; V gene: TRBV6-1
CDR3 DNA: TGCAGCGTTGCGGGAAACCTAGCCAAAAACATTCAGTACTTC; CDR3 protein: CSVAGNLAKNIQYF; J gene: TRBJ2-4; D gene: .; clone size: few; V gene: TRBV29-1
CDR3 DNA: TGTGCCAGCAGCGCTACAGGGTCCTACGAGCAGTACTTC; CDR3 protein: CASSATGSYEQYF; J gene: TRBJ2-7; D gene: .; clone size: few; V gene: TRBV27
CDR3 DNA: TGTGCCAGCAGCCCCTTAGGACAGGGCACTAGCGGGAGTGGGACCCAGTACTTC; CDR3 protein: CASSPLGQGTSGSGTQYF; J gene: TRBJ2-5; D gene: TRBD2; clone size: .; V gene: TRBV5-5
CDR3 DNA: TGTGCCAGCAGCCGACCGGGACAGCGCCTCCTCGAGCAGTACTTC; CDR3 protein: CASSRPGQRLLEQYF; J gene: TRBJ2-7; D gene: TRBD1; clone size: many; V gene: TRBV4-2
CDR3 DNA: TGCGCCAGCAGCCGAAGCGGGACTAGCGGGAGTACTGAGCAGTTCTTC; CDR3 protein: CASSRSGTSGSTEQFF; J gene: TRBJ2-1; D gene: TRBD2; clone size: .; V gene: TRBV4-3
CDR3 DNA: TGCAGTGCCCGGAAAACTAGCGGGAGAGCAGATACGCAGTATTTT; CDR3 protein: CSARKTSGRADTQYF; J gene: TRBJ2-3; D gene: TRBD2; clone size: few; V gene: TRBV20-1
CDR3 DNA: TGTGCCACCAGTGAAAGCCCCGGGCAAGAGACCCAGTACTTC; CDR3 protein: CATSESPGQETQYF; J gene: TRBJ2-5; D gene: .; clone size: .; V gene: TRBV24-1
CDR3 DNA: TGTGCCACCAGTGGGACGGTGACCGGCAATCAGCCCCAGCATTTT; CDR3 protein: CATSGTVTGNQPQHF; J gene: TRBJ1-5; D gene: .; clone size: .; V gene: TRBV24-1
CDR3 DNA: TGCGCCAGCAGCCAAACAGACATTGGCTCCTACAATGAGCAGTTCTTC; CDR3 protein: CASSQTDIGSYNEQFF; J gene: TRBJ2-1; D gene: .; clone size: few; V gene: TRBV4-1
CDR3 DNA: TGTGCCACCAGTGGAGGGGGTGGGGCCAACGTCCTGACTTTC; CDR3 protein: CATSGGGGANVLTF; J gene: TRBJ2-6; D gene: .; clone size: .; V gene: TRBV24-1
CDR3 DNA: TGTGCCAGCTCAAACGACGGTTCGTACGAGCAGTACTTC; CDR3 protein: CASSNDGSYEQYF; J gene: TRBJ2-7; D gene: .; clone size: .; V gene: TRBV18
CDR3 DNA: TGCGCCAGCAGCTCCCTCGGACAGGGCACAGATACGCAGTATTTT; CDR3 protein: CASSSLGQGTDTQYF; J gene: TRBJ2-3; D gene: TRBD1; clone size: .; V gene: TRBV4-1
CDR3 DNA: TGCAGTGCTAGGGGGCAGGGGGCCACCTATGGCTACACCTTC; CDR3 protein: CSARGQGATYGYTF; J gene: TRBJ1-2; D gene: TRBD1; clone size: few; V gene: TRBV20-1
CDR3 DNA: TGTGCCAGCAGTTTAGGTGTTGGTCAGGGGAATGGCTACACCTTC; CDR3 protein: CASSLGVGQGNGYTF; J gene: TRBJ1-2; D gene: .; clone size: .; V gene: TRBV27
CDR3 DNA: TGTGCCAGCAGCGTAGGGGGTGTCCAAGAGACCCAGTACTTC; CDR3 protein: CASSVGGVQETQYF; J gene: TRBJ2-5; D gene: .; clone size: few; V gene: TRBV9
CDR3 DNA: TGTGCCACCAGTGACCCTGGACTAGCGGAACAAGAGACCCAGTACTTC; CDR3 protein: CATSDPGLAEQETQYF; J gene: TRBJ2-5; D gene: TRBD2; clone size: few; V gene: TRBV24-1
CDR3 DNA: TGTGCCAGCAGCACTGGGACCAATCAGCCCCAGCATTTT; CDR3 protein: CASSTGTNQPQHF; J gene: TRBJ1-5; D gene: .; clone size: .; V gene: TRBV3-1
CDR3 DNA: TGCGCCAGCAGCCCTATGGCCGGCCAGAGCACAGATACGCAGTATTTT; CDR3 protein: CASSPMAGQSTDTQYF; J gene: TRBJ2-3; D gene: .; clone size: .; V gene: TRBV4-1
CDR3 DNA: TGTGCCAGCACTCAAACCTTCTATGGCTACACCTTC; CDR3 protein: CASTQTFYGYTF; J gene: TRBJ1-2; D gene: .; clone size: few; V gene: TRBV6-1
CDR3 DNA: TGCGCCAGCAGCGGTACGGGGACAGATACGCAGTATTTT; CDR3 protein: CASSGTGTDTQYF; J gene: TRBJ2-3; D gene: .; clone size: few; V gene: TRBV4-1
CDR3 DNA: TGTGCCTGGACCCGGGACCCCTGGCCCGAGCAGTACTTC; CDR3 protein: CAWTRDPWPEQYF; J gene: TRBJ2-7; D gene: .; clone size: few; V gene: TRBV30
CDR3 DNA: TGTGCCAGCAGCCAAGCCGGGACTAGCGGGAGAGAGACCCAGTACTTC; CDR3 protein: CASSQAGTSGRETQYF; J gene: TRBJ2-5; D gene: TRBD2; clone size: few; V gene: TRBV3-1
CDR3 DNA: TGTGCCAGCTGCCAGGGGGCGCCGCGGACTGAAGCTTTCTTT; CDR3 protein: CASCQGAPRTEAFF; J gene: TRBJ1-1; D gene: TRBD1; clone size: few; V gene: TRBV18
CDR3 DNA: TGCAGTGCACAGGGGAACTATGGCTACACCTTC; CDR3 protein: CSAQGNYGYTF; J gene: TRBJ1-2; D gene: TRBD1; clone size: few; V gene: TRBV20-1
CDR3 DNA: TGTGCCAGCAGCCTGACGGGACCGCGATCCACCGGGGAGCTGTTTTTT; CDR3 protein: CASSLTGPRSTGELFF; J gene: TRBJ2-2; D gene: .; clone size: .; V gene: TRBV7-2
CDR3 DNA: TGTGCCATCAGTGAGTCACTAGCTCGGTACGAGCAGTACTTC; CDR3 protein: CAISESLARYEQYF; J gene: TRBJ2-7; D gene: .; clone size: few; V gene: TRBV10-3
CDR3 DNA: TGCAGTGCTGACAGCGGGAGCTCCTACGAGCAGTACTTC; CDR3 protein: CSADSGSSYEQYF; J gene: TRBJ2-7; D gene: TRBD2; clone size: few; V gene: TRBV20-1
CDR3 DNA: TGTGCCAGCAGTACCTCAGGGGGTAGGGAGTTCTTC; CDR3 protein: CASSTSGGREFF; J gene: TRBJ2-1; D gene: TRBD1; clone size: .; V gene: TRBV27
CDR3 DNA: TGTGCCAGCAGTTTGGGATCAGCGGGAGGCGGTAATGAGCAGTTCTTC; CDR3 protein: CASSLGSAGGGNEQFF; J gene: TRBJ2-1; D gene: TRBD2; clone size: few; V gene: TRBV7-6
CDR3 DNA: TGCAGCGTGGCCATAGCGGGGAGCACAGATACGCAGTATTTT; CDR3 protein: CSVAIAGSTDTQYF; J gene: TRBJ2-3; D gene: TRBD2; clone size: .; V gene: TRBV29-1
CDR3 DNA: TGTGCCATCAGTGATCAGGGGGCATCGAGCACAGATACGCAGTATTTT; CDR3 protein: CAISDQGASSTDTQYF; J gene: TRBJ2-3; D gene: TRBD1; clone size: few; V gene: TRBV10-3
CDR3 DNA: TGTGCCAGCAGTGAATATCTGGGGAACACTGAAGCTTTCTTT; CDR3 protein: CASSEYLGNTEAFF; J gene: TRBJ1-1; D gene: .; clone size: .; V gene: TRBV6-1
CDR3 DNA: TGTGCCAGCAGCAAAAGGACGGGACTTAGCACAGATACGCAGTATTTT; CDR3 protein: CASSKRTGLSTDTQYF; J gene: TRBJ2-3; D gene: .; clone size: .; V gene: TRBV11-3
CDR3 DNA: TGTGCCAGCAGCTTACGGGCAGCCAACACCGGGGAGCTGTTTTTT; CDR3 protein: CASSLRAANTGELFF; J gene: TRBJ2-2; D gene: .; clone size: few; V gene: TRBV7-8
CDR3 DNA: TGTGCCAGCAGCTCCCCCGGGGGTAGAGGACTAGCGGATAACTACGAGCAGTACTTC; CDR3 protein: CASSSPGGRGLADNYEQYF; J gene: TRBJ2-7; D gene: TRBD2; clone size: few; V gene: TRBV11-1
CDR3 DNA: TGCGCCAGCAGCCCGGGACTAGCGGAAACAGATACGCAGTATTTT; CDR3 protein: CASSPGLAETDTQYF; J gene: TRBJ2-3; D gene: TRBD2; clone size: many; V gene: TRBV5-1
CDR3 DNA: TGCAGCATAACACCGACAGATACGCAGTATTTT; CDR3 protein: CSITPTDTQYF; J gene: TRBJ2-3; D gene: .; clone size: .; V gene: TRBV29-1
CDR3 DNA: TGTGCCAGCAGCTTACGGCTGGCGACGCGACTACAAGAGACCCAGTACTTC; CDR3 protein: CASSLRLATRLQETQYF; J gene: TRBJ2-5; D gene: .; clone size: few; V gene: TRBV11-3
CDR3 DNA: TGCAGTGCATCGGGACGGGCCTCCTACGAGCAGTACTTC; CDR3 protein: CSASGRASYEQYF; J gene: TRBJ2-7; D gene: .; clone size: .; V gene: TRBV20-1
CDR3 DNA: TGTGCCAGCAGCCACGAGACAGTGAACACTGAAGCTTTCTTT; CDR3 protein: CASSHETVNTEAFF; J gene: TRBJ1-1; D gene: .; clone size: few; V gene: TRBV7-2